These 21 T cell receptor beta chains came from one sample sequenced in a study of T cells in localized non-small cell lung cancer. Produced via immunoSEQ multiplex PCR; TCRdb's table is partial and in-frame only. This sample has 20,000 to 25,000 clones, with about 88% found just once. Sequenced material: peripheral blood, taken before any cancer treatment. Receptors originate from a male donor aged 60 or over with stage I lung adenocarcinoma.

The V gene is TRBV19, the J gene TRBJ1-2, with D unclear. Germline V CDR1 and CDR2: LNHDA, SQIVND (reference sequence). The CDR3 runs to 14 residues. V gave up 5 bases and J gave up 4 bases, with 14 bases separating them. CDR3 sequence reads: CASSPSQLSYGYTF. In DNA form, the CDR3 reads TGTGCCAGTAGTCCCAGCCAGTTATCCTATGGCTACACCTTC.

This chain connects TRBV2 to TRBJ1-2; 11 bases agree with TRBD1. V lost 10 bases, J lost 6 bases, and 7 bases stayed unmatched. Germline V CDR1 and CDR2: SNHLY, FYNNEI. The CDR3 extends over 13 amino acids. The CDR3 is CATRTGGGNGYTF. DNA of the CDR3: TGTGCCACCCGGACAGGGGGCGGGAATGGCTACACCTTC.

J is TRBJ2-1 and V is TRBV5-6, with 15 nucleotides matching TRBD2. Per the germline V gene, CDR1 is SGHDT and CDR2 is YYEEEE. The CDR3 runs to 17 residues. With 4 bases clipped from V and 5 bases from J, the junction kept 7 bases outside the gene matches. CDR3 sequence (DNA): TGTGCCAGCAGCCAGGGACTAGCGGGAGGATCCCACAATGAGCAGTTCTTC. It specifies CASSQGLAGGSHNEQFF.

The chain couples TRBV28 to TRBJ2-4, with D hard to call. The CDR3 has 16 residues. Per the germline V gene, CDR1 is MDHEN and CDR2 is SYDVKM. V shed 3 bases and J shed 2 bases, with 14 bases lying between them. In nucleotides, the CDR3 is TGTGCCAGCAGTTTGGAGTCTATAGGTACCAAAAACATTCAGTACTTC. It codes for CASSLESIGTKNIQYF.

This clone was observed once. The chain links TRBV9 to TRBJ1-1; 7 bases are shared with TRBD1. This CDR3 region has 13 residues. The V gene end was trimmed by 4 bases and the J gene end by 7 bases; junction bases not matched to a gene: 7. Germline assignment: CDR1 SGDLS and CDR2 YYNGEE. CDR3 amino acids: CASSSGQAGEAFF. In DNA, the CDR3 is TGTGCCAGCAGCAGTGGACAGGCTGGTGAAGCTTTCTTT.

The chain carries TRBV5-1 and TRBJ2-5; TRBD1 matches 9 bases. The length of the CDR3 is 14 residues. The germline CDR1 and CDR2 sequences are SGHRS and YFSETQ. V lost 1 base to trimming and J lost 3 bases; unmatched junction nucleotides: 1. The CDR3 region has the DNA TGCGCCAGCAGCTTGACAGGGGGCGAAGAGACCCAGTACTTC. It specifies CASSLTGGEETQYF.

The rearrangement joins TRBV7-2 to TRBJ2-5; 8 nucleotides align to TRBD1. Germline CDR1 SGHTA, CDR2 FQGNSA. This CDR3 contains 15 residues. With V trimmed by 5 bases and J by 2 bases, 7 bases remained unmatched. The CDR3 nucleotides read TGTGCCAGCAGCCCCCGGACAGGGTATCAAGAGACCCAGTACTTC. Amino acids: CASSPRTGYQETQYF.

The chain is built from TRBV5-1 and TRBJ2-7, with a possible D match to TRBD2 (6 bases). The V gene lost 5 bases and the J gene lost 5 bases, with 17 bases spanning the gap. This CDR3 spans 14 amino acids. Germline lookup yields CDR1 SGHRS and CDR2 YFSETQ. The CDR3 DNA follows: TGCGCCAGCAGAAGTGAGCGAAGGGAGGACGAGCAGTACTTC. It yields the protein CASRSERREDEQYF.

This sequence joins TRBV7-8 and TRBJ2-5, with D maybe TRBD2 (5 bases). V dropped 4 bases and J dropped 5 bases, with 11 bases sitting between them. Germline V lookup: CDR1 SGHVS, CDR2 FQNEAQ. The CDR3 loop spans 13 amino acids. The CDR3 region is CASSSLAQETQYF. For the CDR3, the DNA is TGTGCCAGCAGCTCCTTAGCGCAGGAGACCCAGTACTTC.

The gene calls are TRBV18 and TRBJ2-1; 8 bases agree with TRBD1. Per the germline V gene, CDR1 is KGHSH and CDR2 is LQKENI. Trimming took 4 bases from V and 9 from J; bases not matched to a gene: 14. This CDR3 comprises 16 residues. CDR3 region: CASSLLDLQGEGEQFF. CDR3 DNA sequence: TGTGCCAGCTCACTTTTGGATTTACAGGGGGAAGGTGAGCAGTTCTTC.

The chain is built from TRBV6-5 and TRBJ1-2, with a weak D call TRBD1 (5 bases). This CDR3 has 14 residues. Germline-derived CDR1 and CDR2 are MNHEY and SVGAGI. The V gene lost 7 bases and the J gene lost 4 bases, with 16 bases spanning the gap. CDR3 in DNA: TGTGCCAGCACCCCTACAGGCCTGTCCTATGGCTACACCTTC. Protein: CASTPTGLSYGYTF.

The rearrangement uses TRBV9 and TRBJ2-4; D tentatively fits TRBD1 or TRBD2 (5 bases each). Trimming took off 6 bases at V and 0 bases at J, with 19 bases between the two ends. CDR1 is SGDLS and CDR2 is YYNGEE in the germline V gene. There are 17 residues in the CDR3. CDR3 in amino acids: CASTHLLGALAKNIQYF. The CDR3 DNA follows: TGTGCCAGCACCCATTTACTCGGGGCACTAGCCAAAAACATTCAGTACTTC.

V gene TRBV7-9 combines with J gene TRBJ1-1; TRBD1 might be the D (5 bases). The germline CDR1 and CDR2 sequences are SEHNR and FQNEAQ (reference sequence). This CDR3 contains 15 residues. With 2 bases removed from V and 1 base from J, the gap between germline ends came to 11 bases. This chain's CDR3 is CASSLLNTGNTEAFF. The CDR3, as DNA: TGTGCCAGCAGCTTACTTAATACAGGGAACACTGAAGCTTTCTTT.

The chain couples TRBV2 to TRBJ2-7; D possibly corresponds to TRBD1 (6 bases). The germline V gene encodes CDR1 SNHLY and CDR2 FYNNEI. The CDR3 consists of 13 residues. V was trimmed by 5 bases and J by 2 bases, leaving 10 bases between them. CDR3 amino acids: CASSYRDTYEQYF. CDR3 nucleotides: TGTGCCAGCAGTTACCGGGACACCTACGAGCAGTACTTC.

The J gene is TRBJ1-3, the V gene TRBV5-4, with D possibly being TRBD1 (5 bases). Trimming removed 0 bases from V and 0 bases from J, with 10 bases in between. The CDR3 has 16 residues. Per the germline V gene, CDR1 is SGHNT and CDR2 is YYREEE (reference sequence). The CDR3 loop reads CASSLDQGPSGNTIYF. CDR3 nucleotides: TGTGCCAGCAGCTTGGATCAGGGACCCTCTGGAAACACCATATATTTT.

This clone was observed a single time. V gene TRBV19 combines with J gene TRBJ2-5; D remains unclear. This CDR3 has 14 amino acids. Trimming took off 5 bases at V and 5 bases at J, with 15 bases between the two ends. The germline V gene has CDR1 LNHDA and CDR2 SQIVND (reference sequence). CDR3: CASSVQFSAETQYF. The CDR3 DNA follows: TGTGCCAGTAGTGTACAGTTTTCCGCGGAGACCCAGTACTTC.

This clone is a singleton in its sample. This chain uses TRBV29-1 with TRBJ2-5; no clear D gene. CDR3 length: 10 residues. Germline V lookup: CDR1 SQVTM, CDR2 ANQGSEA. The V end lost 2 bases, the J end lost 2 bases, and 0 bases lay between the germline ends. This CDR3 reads CSVEQETQYF. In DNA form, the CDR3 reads TGCAGCGTTGAACAAGAGACCCAGTACTTC.

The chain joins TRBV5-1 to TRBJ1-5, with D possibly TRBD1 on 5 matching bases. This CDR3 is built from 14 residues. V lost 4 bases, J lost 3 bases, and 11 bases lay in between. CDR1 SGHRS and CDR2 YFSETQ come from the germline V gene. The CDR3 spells CASSPGVVNQPQHF. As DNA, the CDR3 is TGCGCCAGCAGCCCGGGGGTAGTCAATCAGCCCCAGCATTTT.

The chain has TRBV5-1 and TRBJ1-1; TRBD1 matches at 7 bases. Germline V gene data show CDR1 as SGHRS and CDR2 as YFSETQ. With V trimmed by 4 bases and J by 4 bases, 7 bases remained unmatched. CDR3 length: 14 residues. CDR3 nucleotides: TGCGCCAGCAGCCCGACAGGGACGATCACTGAAGCTTTCTTT. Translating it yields CASSPTGTITEAFF. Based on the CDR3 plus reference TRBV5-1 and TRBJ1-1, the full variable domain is KAGVTQTPRYLIKTRGQQVTLSCSPISGHRSVSWYQQTPGQGLQFLFEYFSETQRNKGNFPGRFSGRQFSNSRSEMNVSTLELGDSALYLCASSPTGTITEAFFGQGTRLTVV.

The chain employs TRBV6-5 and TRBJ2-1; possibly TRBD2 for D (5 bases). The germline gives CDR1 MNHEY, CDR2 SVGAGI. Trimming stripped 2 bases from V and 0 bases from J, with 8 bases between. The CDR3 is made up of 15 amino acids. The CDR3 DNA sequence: TGTGCCAGCAGTTACGCGGGTAGCTCCTACAATGAGCAGTTCTTC. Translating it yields CASSYAGSSYNEQFF.

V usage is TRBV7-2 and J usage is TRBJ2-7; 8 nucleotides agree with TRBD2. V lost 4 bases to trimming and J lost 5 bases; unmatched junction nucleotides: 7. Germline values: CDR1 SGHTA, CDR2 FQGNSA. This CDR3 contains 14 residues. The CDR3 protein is CASSYQAGDHEQYF. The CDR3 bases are TGTGCCAGCAGCTACCAAGCGGGAGACCACGAGCAGTACTTC.